Below are 29 T cell receptor beta chains sequenced from a single sample in a study of T cells after posttransplantation cyclophosphamide. Cyclophosphamide on days +3 and +4 followed busulfan-fludarabine conditioning and a marrow graft. The assay was immunoSEQ multiplex PCR, and TCRdb's table has in-frame clones only and misses some. Singletons are absent from the sample, which has under 20,000 clones. Source: PBMCs, taken after allogeneic stem cell transplant with posttransplant cyclophosphamide. The source is a female patient aged 25-40 years who received an allogeneic stem cell transplant from a related donor, was CMV-positive, and had no GVHD. T cells may partly derive from the graft donor.

At least ten counts were recorded for this clone. The V gene is TRBV29-1, the J gene TRBJ2-4, with a tentative D call TRBD1 (6 bases). Germline values: CDR1 SQVTM, CDR2 ANQGSEA. V was shortened by 6 bases and J by 7 bases, with 10 bases between the two germline ends. There are 11 residues in the CDR3. The CDR3 spells CSVDSRNIQYF. The CDR3 DNA sequence: TGCAGCGTGGACAGTCGCAACATTCAGTACTTC.

This clone was seen ten or more times. The rearrangement joins TRBV6-5 to TRBJ1-2; maybe TRBD1 (6 bases). Trimming removed 4 bases from V and 10 bases from J, with 25 bases in between. Germline-derived CDR1 and CDR2 are MNHEY and SVGAGI. The CDR3 consists of 16 residues. As DNA, the CDR3 is TGTGCCAGCAGTTTACAAGGTATGGGCGGACAGCGGAACTACACCTTC. It encodes CASSLQGMGGQRNYTF.

Comments on this clone: This may stem from a read error, because a much larger clone lies one nucleotide away. The chain combines TRBV6-1 with TRBJ2-5; D remains unclear. Per the germline V gene, CDR1 is MNHNS and CDR2 is SASEGT. This CDR3 has 14 residues. The CDR3 region has the DNA TGTGCCAGCAGTGATGGCGGAAGCCAAGGGACCCAGTACTTC. It codes for CASSDGGSQGTQYF.

The sample holds many counts of this clone. The chain uses TRBV4-2 and TRBJ2-3, with 14 bases that match TRBD2. Germline V gene sequence: CDR1 LGHNA, CDR2 YNFKEQ. V was clipped by 0 bases and J by 9 bases; unmatched bases: 5. The CDR3 spans 16 residues. CDR3 residues: CASSQDVGTSGGTQYF. CDR3 in DNA: TGTGCCAGCAGCCAAGATGTAGGGACTAGCGGGGGCACGCAGTATTTT.

This clone was seen many times. The rearrangement links TRBV9 to TRBJ2-2, with 10 positions matching TRBD1. Unmatched junction bases numbered 6, after V lost 3 bases and J lost 13 bases. The V gene's germline CDR1 is SGDLS and CDR2 YYNGEE. This CDR3 has 13 residues. The CDR3 bases are TGTGCCAGCAGCGCGACAGGGGGCGGGTTGCTGTTTTTT. Its translation is CASSATGGGLLFF.

The table lists this clone with many counts. The V gene is TRBV6-6, the J gene TRBJ1-2, with D possibly matching TRBD1 (6 bases). The CDR3 is 13 amino acids. Trimming removed 5 bases at V and 5 bases at J, with 12 bases between. Germline V gene sequence: CDR1 MNHNY, CDR2 SVGAGI (reference sequence). The chain's CDR3 is CASSARTVYGYTF. CDR3 DNA sequence: TGTGCCAGCAGTGCCCGGACAGTTTATGGCTACACCTTC.

This clone appeared many times. CDR3 in DNA: TGTGCCAGCAGCAAATTACAGGGATTGGCCTACAATGAGCAGTTCTTC. It codes for CASSKLQGLAYNEQFF. V usage is TRBV27 and J usage is TRBJ2-1, with a tentative D call TRBD1 (6 bases). Germline CDR1 reads MNHEY; CDR2 reads SMNVEV (reference sequence). Between the trimmed V and J ends, which lost 6 bases and 2 bases, there was a span of 17 bases. The CDR3 spans 16 residues.

The sample holds many counts of this clone. The chain recombines TRBV4-2 with TRBJ2-1; 10 bases are shared with TRBD2. After removal of 4 bases from V and 0 bases from J, the junction contained 6 bases not matched to a gene. Germline-derived CDR1 and CDR2 are LGHNA and YNFKEQ. There are 17 residues in the CDR3. The CDR3: CASSRGLAVSSYNEQFF. In nucleotides, the CDR3 is TGTGCCAGCAGCCGAGGACTAGCGGTTAGCTCCTACAATGAGCAGTTCTTC.

This clone came up many times. The chain uses TRBV28 and TRBJ1-3; D is uncertain. Germline CDR1 MDHEN, CDR2 SYDVKM. Trimming cost V 5 bases and J 6 bases, with 5 bases left between them. The CDR3 is made up of 11 amino acids. CDR3 DNA sequence: TGTGCCAGCAGTCCCCAAAACACCATATATTTT. Translating it yields CASSPQNTIYF.

This clone was counted many times. The gene calls are TRBV11-3 and TRBJ2-1; D gene uncertain. CDR1 is SGHNT and CDR2 is YENEEA in the germline V gene. CDR3 length: 16 residues. V was cut by 2 bases and J by 0 bases, with 11 bases left in between. The CDR3 bases are TGTGCCAGCAGCTTACACTTTCCTAGCTCCTACAATGAGCAGTTCTTC. Its translation is CASSLHFPSSYNEQFF.

Ten or more counts support this clone. J is TRBJ2-1 and V is TRBV14; 9 bases are shared with TRBD1. The CDR3 is made up of 15 amino acids. V gave up 3 bases and J gave up 1 base; unmatched junction bases: 1. Germline values: CDR1 SGHDN, CDR2 FVKESK. In nucleotides, the CDR3 is TGTGCCAGCAGCCAGACAGGGGGGTCCTACAATGAGCAGTTCTTC. It is translated as CASSQTGGSYNEQFF.

This clone was found many times. The V and J genes are TRBV5-4 and TRBJ2-3, with 8 bases aligning to TRBD1. In germline, CDR1 is SGHNT, CDR2 YYREEE (reference sequence). The V gene end was trimmed by 0 bases and the J gene end by 1 base; junction bases not matched to a gene: 4. The length of the CDR3 is 16 residues. The CDR3 reads CASSLAADRGTDTQYF. In DNA form, the CDR3 reads TGTGCCAGCAGCTTGGCCGCGGACAGGGGCACAGATACGCAGTATTTT.

This clone was observed many times. V usage is TRBV30 and J usage is TRBJ1-1, with a weak D call TRBD1 (5 bases). Deletions cut 4 bases from V and 0 bases from J, with 15 bases between. The CDR3 totals 15 residues. Germline V gives CDR1 GTSNPN, CDR2 SVGIG (reference sequence). The CDR3 loop reads CAWNLDSLMNTEAFF. The DNA for the CDR3 is TGTGCCTGGAATCTAGACAGTCTCATGAACACTGAAGCTTTCTTT.

This clone is labeled as medium-sized (0.01 to 0.1%). The rearrangement joins TRBV19 to TRBJ1-5, with a possible D match to TRBD1 (6 bases). The CDR3 contains 12 residues. Germline values: CDR1 LNHDA, CDR2 SQIVND (reference sequence). The V end was cut by 5 bases, the J end by 5 bases, with 7 bases between. For the CDR3, the DNA is TGTGCCAGTAGTTACAGGGATCAGCCCCAGCATTTT. Amino acids: CASSYRDQPQHF.

This clone appeared many times. The genes are TRBV27 and TRBJ2-5, with a weak D call TRBD2 (6 bases). Between the trimmed V and J ends, which lost 2 bases and 4 bases, there was a span of 26 bases. This CDR3 spans 19 amino acids. The germline CDR1 and CDR2 sequences are MNHEY and SMNVEV (reference sequence). CDR3 loop: CASSLRPLPTGGWRETQYF. CDR3 coding DNA: TGTGCCAGCAGTTTACGCCCACTCCCGACCGGGGGATGGAGAGAGACCCAGTACTTC.

This clone was detected ten times or more. J is TRBJ2-7 and V is TRBV18; D may be TRBD2 (6 bases). The CDR3 is 15 residues long. Trimming left V 2 bases short and J 0 bases short, with 11 bases between. Per germline, CDR1 KGHSH and CDR2 LQKENI. CDR3 in DNA: TGTGCCAGCTCACCAGGAGTAGCGGCCTCCTACGAGCAGTACTTC. Translated, it gives CASSPGVAASYEQYF.

This clone appeared many times. V is TRBV7-8 and J is TRBJ2-7; TRBD2 aligns across 7 bases. This CDR3 comprises 12 residues. J lost 10 bases, V lost 5 bases, and 8 bases had no gene match. In germline, CDR1 is SGHVS, CDR2 FQNEAQ. The CDR3 DNA reads as TGTGCCAGCAGCCCCCCGGGGGGAGAACAGTACTTC. Translation: CASSPPGGEQYF.

This clone showed up just a few times. One junction end disagrees with the germline gene, perhaps due to a read error. This specimen includes other DNA sequences encoding the same CDR3. The V call is TRBV28, the J call TRBJ2-7; 15 bases agree with TRBD2. The germline V gene encodes CDR1 MDHEN and CDR2 SYDVKM. The CDR3 has 16 amino acids. For the CDR3, the DNA is TGTGCCAGCAGTTCGACGGGACTAGCGGGAGGCTACGAACAGTACTTC. It yields the protein CASSSTGLAGGYEQYF.

In its sample, this clone was seen many times. The CDR3 region is CAWSDSGYRPQHF. DNA for the CDR3: TGTGCCTGGAGTGACTCCGGGTACCGGCCCCAGCATTTT. V is TRBV30 and J is TRBJ1-5, with D unresolved. The germline V gene encodes CDR1 GTSNPN and CDR2 SVGIG (reference sequence). Trimming shortened V by 1 base and J by 9 bases, and 13 bases separated the two germline ends. This CDR3 comprises 13 residues. Complete variable domain (other parts from reference TRBV30 and TRBJ1-5): SQTIHQWPATLVQPVGSPLSLECTVEGTSNPNLYWYRQAAGRGLQLLFYSVGIGQISSEVPQNLSASRPQDRQFILSSKKLLLSDSGFYLCAWSDSGYRPQHFGDGTRLSIL.

This clone showed up many times. The chain uses TRBV21-1 and TRBJ1-2. TRBV21-1 is labeled a pseudogene. This CDR3 region has 15 residues. The CDR3 sequence is CASSEGRTYPYGYTF. In nucleotides, the CDR3 is TGTGCCAGCAGCGAGGGCCGAACTTACCCCTATGGCTACACCTTC.

This clone was observed many times. The chain uses TRBV2 and TRBJ2-7; 13 bases fit TRBD2. This CDR3 is 16 amino acids long. V gave up 9 bases and J gave up 0 bases; unmatched junction bases: 8. From germline, CDR1 is SNHLY and CDR2 FYNNEI. CDR3 in DNA: TGTGCCAGTCCTGGACTAGCGGGAGCCAGCTCCTACGAGCAGTACTTC. Translated, it gives CASPGLAGASSYEQYF.

This clone was seen repeatedly, ten times or more. CDR3 in DNA: TGTGCCAGCAGCTTAGGAGGCCTACCCCAGCCCCAGCATTTT. This codes for CASSLGGLPQPQHF. The chain joins TRBV7-9 to TRBJ1-5; D is undetermined. The CDR3 consists of 14 residues. V was clipped by 1 base and J by 7 bases, with 11 bases between them. Germline V gene sequence: CDR1 SEHNR, CDR2 FQNEAQ (reference sequence).

This clone came up many times. The J gene is TRBJ1-4, the V gene TRBV5-1; TRBD1 might be the D (5 bases). V was pared by 0 bases and J by 5 bases, with 20 bases between. CDR1 is SGHRS, CDR2 YFSETQ, per germline. The CDR3 has 18 residues. The CDR3 loop is CASSLGPPSGRANEKLFF. The CDR3 bases are TGCGCCAGCAGCTTGGGGCCCCCCTCAGGGAGGGCGAATGAAAAACTGTTTTTT. The variable domain in full, completed from reference TRBV5-1 and TRBJ1-4, reads KAGVTQTPRYLIKTRGQQVTLSCSPISGHRSVSWYQQTPGQGLQFLFEYFSETQRNKGNFPGRFSGRQFSNSRSEMNVSTLELGDSALYLCASSLGPPSGRANEKLFFGSGTQLSVL.

This clone was recorded at least ten times. The chain couples TRBV9 to TRBJ1-3; tentative D call: TRBD1 (6 bases). CDR3 length equals 17 residues. V was pared by 4 bases and J by 0 bases, with 17 bases between. In germline, CDR1 is SGDLS, CDR2 YYNGEE. CDR3 in amino acids: CASSRLGATISGNTIYF. Written as DNA, the CDR3 is TGTGCCAGCAGCCGATTGGGGGCTACCATCTCTGGAAACACCATATATTTT.

This clone was observed at least ten times. The chain employs TRBV7-9 and TRBJ2-1, with D possibly being TRBD2 (6 bases). V shed 1 base and J shed 9 bases, with 7 bases lying between them. CDR1 and CDR2 (germline): SEHNR, FQNEAQ (reference sequence). The CDR3 consists of 12 residues. CDR3 sequence: CASSLEEGEQFF. DNA of the CDR3: TGTGCCAGCAGCTTAGAGGAGGGTGAGCAGTTCTTC.

This clone was counted many times. V is TRBV5-4 and J is TRBJ2-7; TRBD1 matches 9 bases. Trimming cost V 2 bases and J 3 bases; bases outside gene matches: 3. Germline CDR1 reads SGHNT; CDR2 reads YYREEE (reference sequence). The CDR3 is 14 amino acids. CDR3 nucleotide sequence: TGTGCCAGCAGCTTTACAGGGGGCCGCTACGAGCAGTACTTC. The encoded protein is CASSFTGGRYEQYF.

This clone was detected ten times or more. The V and J genes are TRBV7-9 and TRBJ1-5; the D is unclear. V dropped 3 bases and J dropped 0 bases, with 9 bases sitting between them. Germline CDR1 SEHNR, CDR2 FQNEAQ (reference sequence). The CDR3 totals 15 residues. CDR3 sequence: CASSLGVYSNQPQHF. CDR3 DNA: TGTGCCAGCAGCTTGGGCGTATATAGCAATCAGCCCCAGCATTTT.

This clone was found many times. The chain combines TRBV6-1 with TRBJ1-5; possibly TRBD1 for D (6 bases). V lost 4 bases, J lost 0 bases, and 19 bases lay in between. The germline V gene encodes CDR1 MNHNS and CDR2 SASEGT. This CDR3 contains 18 residues. The CDR3 DNA follows: TGTGCCAGCAGTGTAACAGGGAGGGTCACTTATAGCAATCAGCCCCAGCATTTT. It yields the protein CASSVTGRVTYSNQPQHF.

This clone has ten or more counts. The J gene is TRBJ2-3, the V gene TRBV30; 9 bases map to TRBD1. The junction had 7 bases not matched to a gene; V was cut back by 2 bases and J by 1 base. Germline-derived CDR1 and CDR2 are GTSNPN and SVGIG (reference sequence). The CDR3 sequence is 16 residues long. CDR3 DNA sequence: TGTGCCTGGAGTTTGGGGACAGGGCCGCGCACAGATACGCAGTATTTT. It is translated as CAWSLGTGPRTDTQYF.